This T cell receptor beta chain was captured in a study of T cell responses to AZD1222 COVID-19 vaccine. Some clones are missing from TCRdb's copy, which holds only in-frame ones; the method was immunoSEQ multiplex PCR. The data hold roughly 140,000 clones, with just over 90% observed a single time. Trimming took off 0 bases at V and 5 bases at J, with 11 bases between the two ends. Germline assignment: CDR1 SQVTM and CDR2 ANQGSEA. The CDR3 consists of 13 residues. Study conclusions and caveats: Per reports, nearly half of all spike-specific TCRs target regions that are unmutated in variants.

A remark on this clone: The target antigen is unknown.

The chain carries TRBV29-1 and TRBJ2-7; D call uncertain. The receptor was isolated from an adult in good health. This specimen consisted of peripheral blood, obtained on day 0 of MenACWY control vaccination. CDR3 protein: CSVEDWLGNEQYF. CDR3 nucleotides: TGCAGCGTTGAAGATTGGTTAGGGAACGAGCAGTACTTC.